What follows are 17 T cell receptor beta chains derived from one specimen sequenced in a study of cytomegalovirus exposure and HLA in healthy donors. TCRdb's table, derived via immunoSEQ multiplex PCR, lists solely in-frame clones and lacks some. Altogether 150,000 to 200,000 clones are present, roughly 89% being singletons, with the ten largest covering about 9.4%. Sequenced input: PBMCs. These receptors all come from a woman between 18 and 30 years old in good health and CMV-seropositive.

The rearrangement joins TRBV25-1 to TRBJ2-7; 7 bases are a match to TRBD1. CDR1 and CDR2 (germline): MGHDK, SYGVNS. After removal of 4 bases from V and 4 bases from J, the junction contained 10 bases not matched to a gene. CDR3 length: 15 amino acids. The CDR3 DNA reads as TGTGCCAGCAGTGGGATAGACAGGGCATGGTACGAGCAGTACTTC. As protein: CASSGIDRAWYEQYF.

This clone was seen once. This rearrangement joins TRBV28 to TRBJ2-2; no clear D. V lost 9 bases and J lost 4, with 9 bases in between. CDR1 and CDR2 (germline): MDHEN, SYDVKM. This CDR3 is 12 amino acids long. The DNA for the CDR3 is TGTGCCAGTCGAGTTGCCACCGGGGAGCTGTTTTTT. This gives the protein CASRVATGELFF.

The chain carries TRBV11-1 and TRBJ2-7; 8 bases line up with TRBD1. Germline CDR1 and CDR2: SGHAT and FQDESV (reference sequence). The CDR3 is 13 residues long. J lost 3 bases, V lost 5 bases, and 3 bases had no gene match. The CDR3 nucleotides read TGTGCCAGCAGCCAGGACAGGGTCTACGAGCAGTACTTC. Protein product: CASSQDRVYEQYF.

The sample holds one count of this clone. This chain connects TRBV15 to TRBJ2-1; 8 bases align to TRBD2. V lost 2 bases, J lost 0 bases, and 9 bases stayed unmatched. CDR3 size: 18 residues. Germline V CDR1 and CDR2: LNHNV, YYDKDF (reference sequence). In DNA, the CDR3 is TGTGCCACCAGCAGATTCGCGGGAGGATCCCCCTCCTACAATGAGCAGTTCTTC. Encoded protein: CATSRFAGGSPSYNEQFF. Complete variable domain (other parts from reference TRBV15 and TRBJ2-1): DAMVIQNPRYQVTQFGKPVTLSCSQTLNHNVMYWYQQKSSQAPKLLFHYYDKDFNNEADTPDNFQSRRPNTSFCFLDIRSPGLGDTAMYLCATSRFAGGSPSYNEQFFGPGTRLTVL.

The chain employs TRBV6-5 and TRBJ2-1; TRBD2 matches 11 bases. The CDR3 length is 14 residues. After removal of 10 bases from V and 8 bases from J, the junction contained 10 bases not matched to a gene. Per germline, CDR1 MNHEY and CDR2 SVGAGI. The CDR3 is CATGRTSGRHEQFF. The CDR3 DNA sequence: TGTGCCACCGGCAGGACTAGCGGGCGCCATGAGCAGTTCTTC.

V and J are TRBV2 and TRBJ1-1; D unresolved. Trimming cost V 2 bases and J 1 base, with 11 bases left between them. CDR3 length: 15 amino acids. The germline gives CDR1 SNHLY, CDR2 FYNNEI. DNA of the CDR3: TGTGCCAGCAGTGAATCTATTGCCGAGAACACTGAAGCTTTCTTT. Amino acid sequence: CASSESIAENTEAFF.

This sequence joins TRBV29-1 and TRBJ2-3; TRBD2 matches at 10 bases. The CDR3 extends over 18 amino acids. Germline CDR1 and CDR2: SQVTM and ANQGSEA. V lost 0 bases and J lost 1; bases outside the gene matches: 10. The DNA for the CDR3 is TGCAGCGTTGAAGATGCCCTACTAGCGGGACGAGGCACAGATACGCAGTATTTT. It encodes CSVEDALLAGRGTDTQYF.

The gene calls are TRBV5-1 and TRBJ1-4; 9 bases map to TRBD1. Germline CDR1 SGHRS, CDR2 YFSETQ. The CDR3 is 14 residues long. V lost 3 bases to trimming and J lost 8 bases; unmatched junction nucleotides: 5. The CDR3 bases are TGCGCCAGCAGCTCCGGGACAGGGCGGGAAAAACTGTTTTTT. Its protein is CASSSGTGREKLFF.

V usage is TRBV5-1 and J usage is TRBJ2-1, with TRBD2 as a possible D gene (5 bases). The CDR3 is 12 residues long. V shed 4 bases and J shed 11 bases, with 13 bases lying between them. CDR1 is SGHRS and CDR2 is YFSETQ in the germline V gene. The chain's CDR3 is CASSPEGIQQFF. The CDR3 nucleotides are TGCGCCAGCAGCCCAGAGGGAATTCAGCAGTTCTTC. Looking up the rest from reference TRBV5-1 and TRBJ2-1 gives the full variable domain: KAGVTQTPRYLIKTRGQQVTLSCSPISGHRSVSWYQQTPGQGLQFLFEYFSETQRNKGNFPGRFSGRQFSNSRSEMNVSTLELGDSALYLCASSPEGIQQFFGPGTRLTVL.

The CDR3 coding sequence is TGTGCCAGCAGCTTGCGCGGGAGCATGGGAGATACGCAGTATTTT. Its translation: CASSLRGSMGDTQYF. The rearrangement uses TRBV7-9 and TRBJ2-3; TRBD2 agrees at 7 bases. Unmatched junction bases numbered 8, after V lost 3 bases and J lost 5 bases. CDR1 is SEHNR, CDR2 FQNEAQ, per germline (reference sequence). The CDR3 consists of 15 residues.

In regard to this clone: This sample also contains other DNA sequences that code for the same CDR3. Here the CDR3 reads CASSLSRDTDTQYF. The CDR3 DNA sequence: TGTGCCAGCAGCTTATCGCGGGACACAGATACGCAGTATTTT. The chain uses TRBV7-2 and TRBJ2-3; possibly TRBD2 for D (6 bases). Trimming pared 2 bases from V and 2 bases from J, leaving 8 bases between. Germline lookup yields CDR1 SGHTA and CDR2 FQGNSA. This CDR3 region has 14 residues.

The chain links TRBV4-2 to TRBJ2-7; 8 nucleotides agree with TRBD2. V shed 3 bases and J 4 bases; nucleotides not matched to a gene: 17. Germline assignment: CDR1 LGHNA and CDR2 YNFKEQ. The CDR3 sequence is 18 residues long. DNA of the CDR3: TGTGCCAGCAGCCACAACCTCCCCCCGAGCGGGAGAGGTTACGAGCAGTACTTC. This codes for CASSHNLPPSGRGYEQYF.

The J gene is TRBJ2-2, the V gene TRBV5-6, with 7 bases matching TRBD2. V gave up 1 base and J gave up 3 bases; unmatched junction bases: 6. Germline V CDR1 and CDR2: SGHDT, YYEEEE. This CDR3 spans 16 amino acids. For the CDR3, the DNA is TGTGCCAGCAGCTTGTTAGGTCTAGCGGACACCGGGGAGCTGTTTTTT. Translated, it gives CASSLLGLADTGELFF.

The V gene is TRBV28, the J gene TRBJ1-3; maybe TRBD1 (6 bases). The CDR3 has 15 residues. The germline V gene encodes CDR1 MDHEN and CDR2 SYDVKM. Trimming shortened V by 6 bases and J by 2 bases, and 14 bases separated the two germline ends. The CDR3 region is CASRSNPGAGNTIYF. Here the CDR3 DNA reads TGTGCCAGCAGGAGTAACCCAGGGGCTGGAAACACCATATATTTT.

The chain recombines TRBV4-3 with TRBJ2-3; TRBD1 is a possible D gene (5 bases). Germline CDR1 reads LGHNA; CDR2 reads YSLEER. This CDR3 has 13 amino acids. V lost 0 bases and J lost 6, with 7 bases in between. The chain's CDR3 is CASSQEPGDTQYF. DNA of the CDR3: TGCGCCAGCAGCCAAGAACCAGGGGATACGCAGTATTTT.

This clone was detected only a few times. The V and J genes are TRBV19 and TRBJ2-7; 9 bases fit TRBD2. The CDR3 is 14 residues long. CDR1 and CDR2 from the germline V gene are LNHDA and SQIVND (reference sequence). Trimming cost V 8 bases and J 0 bases; bases outside gene matches: 5. CDR3 region: CASGQAGGSYEQYF. In DNA, the CDR3 is TGTGCCAGTGGACAAGCGGGAGGCTCCTACGAGCAGTACTTC.

This clone was picked up a small number of times. This chain uses TRBV27 with TRBJ2-7; a possible D gene is TRBD2 (5 bases). The CDR3 is made up of 12 amino acids. Looked up from germline, CDR1 is MNHEY and CDR2 is SMNVEV (reference sequence). V lost 6 bases and J 7 bases, leaving 13 bases between the germline ends. CDR3 protein: CASSRPEREQYF. For the CDR3, the DNA is TGTGCCAGCAGCCGCCCGGAGCGGGAGCAGTACTTC.